This T cell receptor (beta chain) derives from a study of blood T cell repertoires in COVID-19 (TCRdb year 2020). Some background on the complete study: The collaborator samples originated in the United States, Italy and Spain and spanned the acute and convalescent phases of COVID-19. The material from the prospective study consisted of cDNA or gDNA derived from T cells, B-cell-depleted T cells, or PBMCs. Deeply sampled blood TCRbeta repertoires from subjects exposed to, actively infected with, or recovered from COVID-19 were included in the dataset. The repertoires were released in a freely available public database meant as a resource for research on the immune response to SARS-CoV-2. The samples were drawn from the first 160 participants of the ongoing ImmuneRACE study and from 950 to 1,500 subjects provided by 6 global collaborators. Sample metadata almost always included a de-identified subject ID, COVID-19 status, age in years and sex. Where HLA class I and class II types were available, the types were taken from metadata supplied by the sample provider, not from assay-based typing. Findings and caveats that apply to the study as a whole: Clinical and demographic metadata were provided uncurated, with the amount varying by source and participant.

TCRbeta CDR3 regions were amplified from genomic DNA using the immunoSEQ Assay, a bias-controlled multiplex PCR. The paper's data handling went like this. The number of nucleated cells in each sample was estimated from the amplification of reference gene primers within the assay. Sequence reads were collapsed and filtered to measure the absolute abundance of every unique TCRbeta CDR3 rearrangement. For each sample, productive Simpson clonality was calculated by taking the square root of Simpson's diversity index across productive rearrangements. Entries here come from immuneACCESS through TCRdb and include only in-frame sequences with V and J called. Some clones fail to appear in such tables; in the studies checked, an unresolved V gene covers under half of the shortfall, and the cause of the remainder is unknown. V and J calls and clone size are as listed in that table; D and trimming were resolved from the DNA. In this sample the table shows about 94,000 clones, over 65% of which occur a single time. Around 3.9% of the sample goes to the ten largest clones.

In Seattle, one collaborating source enrolled patients while the infection was active and tracked those patients longitudinally over the course of disease. The collaborating institutions used their own protocols to collect whole blood in K2EDTA tubes. For TCRbeta analysis, collaborator samples were shipped as frozen whole blood, as isolated PBMCs, or as DNA extracted from either sample type. Points on this clone: Its recognized antigen is unknown. No base quality information exists; no much larger clone differs at one position.

The CDR3 measures 13 amino acids from cysteine to phenylalanine. CDR3 DNA only is kept here, 39 bases in frame from base 1. For CDR1 and CDR2, the germline V gene lists ENHRY and SYGVKD. Trimming takes 10 bases from V and 2 bases from J, and the germline ends sit 14 bases apart. Sequencing input: peripheral blood. Here the chain combines TRBV10-3 and TRBJ1-1; 5 matching bases give a weak D call of TRBD1. This receptor was identified in a man between 65 and 85 years old with COVID-19, enrolled during active disease. The nucleotide sequence reads TGTGCCAGCCGGGTAGGGGCCAACACTGAAGCTTTCTTT. This codes for CASRVGANTEAFF.